Reported below is one T cell receptor (beta chain). Antigen unknown. This sample stems from a study of cytomegalovirus exposure and HLA in healthy donors. Across the study: The 120 or so validation repertoires, a later analysis reported, used the same platform as the 600 to 700 first-cohort repertoires. Study-level results: The listing of roughly 160 TCR beta chains classed them as cytomegalovirus-associated.

Some clones are missing from TCRdb's copy, which holds only in-frame ones; the method was immunoSEQ multiplex PCR. This sample has almost 200,000 clones, with roughly 81% found just once. The sequencing sample was made of PBMCs. This clonotype originated in a woman under 40 in good health and CMV-seronegative.

The CDR3 bases are TGTGCCAGCAGTTCACGGGGACAGGGCACAGATACGCAGTATTTT. Its translation is CASSSRGQGTDTQYF. The chain recombines TRBV28 with TRBJ2-3; 8 bases align to TRBD1. V shed 4 bases, J shed 1 base, and the junction held 4 bases outside the gene matches. CDR1 is MDHEN, CDR2 SYDVKM, per germline. CDR3 size: 15 residues.